This TCR beta chain was identified during a study of T cells in localized non-small cell lung cancer (dated by TCRdb to 2018 to 2021). About the investigation overall: Comparing tumors with uninvolved tumor-adjacent lungs, the study looked at the T cell repertoires of 220 or so patients with early-stage NSCLC. The mean age of the NSCLC patients was about 70 years, with 130 or so men and 100 to 110 women. All 250 or so NSCLC patients in the cohort were treatment-naive and had localized lung tumors that were resected.

The immunoSEQ Assay was used to sequence TCR beta CDR3 regions from DNA. The source study handled its data this way. T cell density was computed as TCR beta template counts normalized to usable DNA estimated by amplifying housekeeping genes. The preseqR package was used to estimate richness by extrapolating to 400,000 templates for PBMC samples and to 120,000 templates for tissue samples. Clonality was defined as one minus Pielou's evenness. To identify tissue-enriched TCRs, differential abundance testing was run on productive amino-acid clonotypes with a minimum total count of 5 and an alpha of 0.1. The Jaccard Index and the Morisita Overlap Index were used to measure how much the repertoires overlapped between compartments. GLIPH grouped TCR beta CDR3s together with public tetramer-defined viral CDR3s, and a viral motif had to include at least three viral sequences and show V-gene enrichment. TCRdb obtained this table from immuneACCESS and retained in-frame rearrangements with V and J assigned. These tables miss some clones; where compared with another copy, unresolved V genes account for less than half of the shortfall, and the remainder is unexplained. V, J and clone size are taken as reported in that table, and D and trimming were inferred from the DNA itself. Across this sample there are some 24,000 clones, with more than 85% seen only once. The leading ten clones occupy 2.5% to 3% of the sample.

At diagnosis, peripheral blood, uninvolved tumor-adjacent lung and tumor were collected and stored as a combination of fresh-frozen and FFPE material. For TCR repertoire profiling, blood samples were analyzed in the form of peripheral blood mononuclear cells. Regarding this clone: Its antigen is still unknown. No quality values exist for individual bases; no much larger clone is one base distant.

Findings and caveats that apply to the study as a whole: A median of about 50 of the top 100 tumor clones turned up in the paired uninvolved adjacent lung, and approximately 30 of those clones also ranked among the top 100 of that same adjacent lung. Because multi-region tumor sequencing was not done, intratumor heterogeneity could not be ruled out. The highest T cell clonality was observed in uninvolved tumor-adjacent lung, where clonality exceeded that of tumor, suggesting that antigenic responses were more focused in uninvolved tumor-adjacent lung. Since the design was exploratory, TCR variables were selected using unadjusted p-values with no false-discovery rate correction. Higher T cell density in blood was associated with longer overall survival, whereas higher clonality in adjacent lung was associated with shorter survival.

The sample was peripheral blood, taken before any cancer treatment. The TCR was taken from a woman aged 35 to 69 with stage I lung adenocarcinoma.

The CDR3 reads CASSYGSIEKLFF. The DNA is as follows: TGTGCCAGCAGTTACGGGTCGATCGAAAAACTGTTTTTT. Recombination connected TRBV6-6 to TRBJ1-4, with no confident D gene call. In the germline V gene (reference sequence), CDR1 corresponds to MNHNY and CDR2 to SVGAGI. V lost 2 bases and J lost 8 bases; the stretch between them is 9 bases long. Its CDR3 holds 13 amino acids, cysteine through phenylalanine. Only CDR3 DNA remains: 39 bases, in frame from the first base.